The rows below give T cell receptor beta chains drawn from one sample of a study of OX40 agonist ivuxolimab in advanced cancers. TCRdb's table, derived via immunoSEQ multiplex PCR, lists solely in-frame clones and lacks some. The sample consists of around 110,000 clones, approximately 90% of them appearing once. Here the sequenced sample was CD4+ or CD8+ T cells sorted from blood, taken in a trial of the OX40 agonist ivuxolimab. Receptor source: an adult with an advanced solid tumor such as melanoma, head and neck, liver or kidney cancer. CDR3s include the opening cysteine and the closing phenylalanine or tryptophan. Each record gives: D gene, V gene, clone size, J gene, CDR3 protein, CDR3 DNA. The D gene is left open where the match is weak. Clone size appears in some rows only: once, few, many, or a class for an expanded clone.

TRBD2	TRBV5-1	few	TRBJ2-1	CASSLAGGRVDEQFF	TGCGCCAGCAGCTTGGCCGGCGGGAGGGTCGATGAGCAGTTCTTC
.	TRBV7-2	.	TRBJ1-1	CASSLEGGGPGAFF	TGTGCCAGCAGCTTAGAGGGCGGGGGCCCTGGAGCTTTCTTT
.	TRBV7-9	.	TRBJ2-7	CASSVGGGNSYEQYF	TGTGCCAGCAGTGTCGGAGGGGGCAACTCCTACGAGCAGTACTTC
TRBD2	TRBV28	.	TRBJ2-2	CASSYLVAGVGELFF	TGTGCCAGCAGCTACCTTGTAGCGGGAGTCGGGGAGCTGTTTTTT
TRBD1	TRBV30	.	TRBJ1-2	CAWRRTGVYGYTF	TGTGCCTGGAGGCGGACAGGGGTTTATGGCTACACCTTC
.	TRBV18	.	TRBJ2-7	CASSWSGPPDEQYF	TGTGCCAGCTCTTGGTCAGGGCCCCCCGACGAGCAGTACTTC
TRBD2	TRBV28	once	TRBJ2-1	CASLLAGGPGHEQFF	TGTGCCAGCCTTTTAGCGGGAGGGCCGGGACATGAGCAGTTCTTC
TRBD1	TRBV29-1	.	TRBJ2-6	CSVRTGYGANVLTF	TGCAGCGTTCGGACAGGGTACGGGGCCAACGTCCTGACTTTC
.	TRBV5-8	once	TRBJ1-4	CASPNSYNEKLFF	TGTGCCAGCCCCAACAGCTATAATGAAAAACTGTTTTTT
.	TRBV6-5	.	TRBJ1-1	CASTTGLGNTEAFF	TGTGCCAGCACCACAGGGCTCGGGAACACTGAAGCTTTCTTT
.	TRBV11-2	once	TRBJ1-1	CASSLLGGEAFF	TGTGCCAGCAGCTTACTCGGCGGTGAAGCTTTCTTT
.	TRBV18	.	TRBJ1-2	CASSPRSSQGLGANYGYTF	TGTGCCAGCTCACCACGCTCGAGTCAGGGACTGGGAGCTAACTATGGCTACACCTTC
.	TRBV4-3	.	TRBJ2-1	CASSLTSNEQFF	TGCGCCAGCAGCCTGACTAGCAATGAGCAGTTCTTC
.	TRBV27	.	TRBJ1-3	CASSLFSGNTIYF	TGTGCCAGCAGTTTATTCTCTGGAAACACCATATATTTT
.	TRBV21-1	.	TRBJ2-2	CASSKGSRDRVKGTGELFF	TGTGCCAGCAGCAAAGGCAGCCGGGACAGGGTAAAGGGCACCGGGGAGCTGTTTTTT
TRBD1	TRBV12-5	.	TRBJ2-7	CASGLVRDSLSYEQYF	TGTGCTAGTGGTTTGGTAAGGGACAGCCTCTCCTACGAGCAGTACTTC
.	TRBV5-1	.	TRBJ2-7	CASSPVLGSYEQYF	TGCGCCAGCAGCCCGGTTCTCGGCTCCTACGAGCAGTACTTC
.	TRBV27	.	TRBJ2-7	CASSLDGRPPYEQYF	TGTGCCAGCAGTTTAGACGGGAGACCTCCCTACGAGCAGTACTTC
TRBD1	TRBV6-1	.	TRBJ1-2	CASTRDRDYGYTF	TGTGCCAGCACCCGGGACAGGGACTATGGCTACACCTTC